The rows below give T cell receptor beta chains drawn from one sample of a study of T cells in tuberculosis. TCRdb's table, derived via immunoSEQ multiplex PCR, lists solely in-frame clones and lacks some. Here the sample spans approximately 46,000 clones, 90% to 95% being singletons. This specimen was PBMCs, taken at tuberculosis diagnosis. Receptors were obtained from an adult with tuberculosis. CDR3s include the opening cysteine and the closing phenylalanine or tryptophan. Each record gives: clone size, V gene, J gene, D gene, CDR3 protein, CDR3 DNA. D genes are given only for firm matches. Not every row has a clone size; where given, it reads once, few, many or a size class.

.	TRBV30	TRBJ2-5	.	CAWAPGEETQYF	TGTGCCTGGGCCCCGGGGGAAGAGACCCAGTACTTC
.	TRBV11-2	TRBJ2-7	.	CASSFRLGLYEQYF	TGTGCCAGCAGTTTTAGGTTGGGACTTTACGAGCAGTACTTC
.	TRBV6-5	TRBJ2-7	TRBD2	CASSYLGLAGTYEQYF	TGTGCCAGCAGTTACCTGGGACTAGCGGGGACCTACGAGCAGTACTTC
once	TRBV30	TRBJ2-1	.	CAWSLTGTANEQFF	TGTGCCTGGAGCCTAACCGGGACTGCAAATGAGCAGTTCTTC
.	TRBV4-3	TRBJ1-5	TRBD1	CASSQDLMTGGNQPQHF	TGCGCCAGCAGCCAAGATCTCATGACAGGGGGTAATCAGCCCCAGCATTTT
.	TRBV2	TRBJ1-1	.	CASPRVMNTEAFF	TGTGCCAGCCCGCGGGTGATGAACACTGAAGCTTTCTTT
.	TRBV5-1	TRBJ1-1	TRBD1	CASSWTGTEGAFF	TGCGCCAGCAGCTGGACAGGGACTGAGGGAGCTTTCTTT
once	TRBV11-2	TRBJ2-7	.	CASSLGRSRRLEQYF	TGTGCCAGCAGCTTAGGGCGCAGTAGGCGGCTCGAGCAGTACTTC
once	TRBV7-2	TRBJ2-1	TRBD2	CASSPTSGVTNEQFF	TGTGCCAGCAGCCCGACTAGCGGAGTTACAAATGAGCAGTTCTTC
once	TRBV18	TRBJ1-1	.	CASSEQANTEAFF	TGTGCCAGCTCAGAACAGGCGAACACTGAAGCTTTCTTT
.	TRBV10-3	TRBJ1-2	.	CATHGGSGYGYTF	TGTGCCACCCACGGGGGGTCGGGCTATGGCTACACCTTC
.	TRBV19	TRBJ2-7	.	CASSTTDEQYF	TGTGCCAGTAGTACAACAGACGAGCAGTACTTC
once	TRBV5-8	TRBJ2-1	.	CASSFYRRENEQFF	TGTGCCAGCAGCTTTTATAGACGGGAGAATGAGCAGTTCTTC
.	TRBV4-3	TRBJ2-1	TRBD2	CASSQVLAGVEQFF	TGCGCCAGCAGCCAAGTACTAGCGGGAGTTGAGCAGTTCTTC
.	TRBV7-9	TRBJ2-1	.	CASSFSSSEQFF	TGTGCCAGCAGCTTCTCTAGCTCTGAGCAGTTCTTC
.	TRBV5-1	TRBJ1-2	.	CASSNPIPERPSYGYTF	TGCGCCAGCAGCAACCCCATCCCCGAGCGCCCGAGCTATGGCTACACCTTC
few	TRBV11-3	TRBJ2-5	TRBD1	CASSRGEGAGETQYF	TGTGCCAGCAGCCGCGGCGAGGGGGCTGGGGAGACCCAGTACTTC
.	TRBV7-6	TRBJ1-2	TRBD1	CASSLGQGYGYTF	TGTGCCAGCAGCTTAGGACAGGGGTATGGCTACACCTTC
.	TRBV19	TRBJ1-1	TRBD1	CASRREIYRGKGNTEAFF	TGTGCCAGTAGGAGGGAAATCTACAGGGGCAAAGGGAACACTGAAGCTTTCTTT
.	TRBV7-2	TRBJ1-1	TRBD1	CASSLANRGTEAFF	TGTGCCAGCAGCTTAGCGAACAGGGGGACTGAAGCTTTCTTT
.	TRBV30	TRBJ2-3	TRBD2	CAWSTLAGGDTQYF	TGTGCCTGGAGTACCTTAGCGGGAGGGGATACGCAGTATTTT
few	TRBV6-6	TRBJ1-5	.	CASRGGNQPQHF	TGTGCCAGCCGGGGGGGAAATCAGCCCCAGCATTTT
.	TRBV4-3	TRBJ1-2	TRBD1	CASSQDLAGRGNYGYTF	TGCGCCAGCAGCCAAGATTTGGCCGGCAGGGGGAACTATGGCTACACCTTC
.	TRBV29-1	TRBJ2-7	.	CSVEGLEEHEQYF	TGCAGCGTTGAAGGGTTAGAGGAACACGAGCAGTACTTC
.	TRBV28	TRBJ2-1	TRBD2	CASSNVATGLAGVKGQFF	TGTGCCAGCAGTAATGTGGCCACGGGACTAGCGGGAGTCAAGGGGCAGTTCTTC
once	TRBV7-9	TRBJ2-3	TRBD2	CASSLHPGLEVTDTQYF	TGTGCCAGCAGCCTACACCCGGGACTAGAGGTTACAGATACGCAGTATTTT
.	TRBV7-9	TRBJ1-2	TRBD1	CASSFNSGQSEPNYGYTF	TGTGCCAGCAGCTTCAACTCGGGACAGTCCGAACCGAACTATGGCTACACCTTC
.	TRBV19	TRBJ1-1	TRBD1	CASHKQGSEAFF	TGTGCCAGTCACAAACAGGGGAGTGAAGCTTTCTTT
.	TRBV20-1	TRBJ1-1	.	CSASEVGKAFF	TGCAGTGCTAGTGAGGTCGGCAAGGCTTTCTTT
.	TRBV7-3	TRBJ2-6	TRBD1	CASSQRDSPDSGANVLTF	TGTGCCAGCAGCCAACGGGACAGCCCGGACTCTGGGGCCAACGTCCTGACTTTC
.	TRBV11-2	TRBJ2-7	TRBD1	CASSPRQGKHEQYF	TGTGCCAGCAGCCCCCGACAGGGGAAGCACGAGCAGTACTTC
.	TRBV5-6	TRBJ2-1	.	CASSLLAGSYNEQFF	TGTGCCAGCAGCTTGTTGGCGGGCTCCTACAATGAGCAGTTCTTC
.	TRBV7-2	TRBJ2-1	.	CASSLRLGGYNEQFF	TGTGCCAGCAGCTTGCGCCTAGGAGGATACAATGAGCAGTTCTTC
.	TRBV6-6	TRBJ1-5	.	CASSLAGGIGQPQHF	TGTGCCAGCAGTTTGGCGGGTGGGATTGGGCAGCCCCAGCATTTT
.	TRBV4-2	TRBJ2-5	.	CASSPGDPQDETQYF	TGTGCCAGCAGCCCGGGAGACCCCCAAGATGAGACCCAGTACTTC
.	TRBV7-9	TRBJ2-1	TRBD2	CASSSPGLAYSYNEQFF	TGTGCCAGCAGCTCTCCGGGACTAGCGTACTCCTACAATGAGCAGTTCTTC
once	TRBV2	TRBJ2-7	TRBD2	CASTQDRELAGLYEQYF	TGTGCCAGCACCCAGGACAGGGAACTAGCGGGACTCTACGAGCAGTACTTC
.	TRBV28	TRBJ1-1	TRBD1	CASSHGQAYREAEAFF	TGTGCCAGCAGTCACGGACAGGCCTATAGAGAAGCTGAAGCTTTCTTT
.	TRBV5-6	TRBJ1-1	.	CASIRVGTEAFF	TGTGCCAGCATCCGGGTAGGCACTGAAGCTTTCTTT
.	TRBV14	TRBJ2-7	.	CASSPRGRGNEQYF	TGTGCCAGCAGCCCCCGAGGCAGGGGCAACGAGCAGTACTTC
.	TRBV5-6	TRBJ2-6	.	CASSLGFVSGANVLTF	TGTGCCAGCAGCTTGGGTTTCGTCTCTGGGGCCAACGTCCTGACTTTC
.	TRBV5-6	TRBJ1-2	.	CASSLLGQGPGYTF	TGTGCCAGCAGCTTGCTCGGGCAGGGGCCTGGCTACACCTTC
.	TRBV7-2	TRBJ2-1	TRBD2	CASGMSGRVAEEQFF	TGTGCCAGCGGAATGAGCGGGAGGGTCGCTGAGGAGCAGTTCTTC
.	TRBV7-9	TRBJ2-2	.	CASSPWTAGELFF	TGTGCCAGCAGCCCGTGGACAGCCGGGGAGCTGTTTTTT
.	TRBV30	TRBJ2-7	TRBD1	CAWSPGTGVFYEQYF	TGTGCCTGGAGTCCGGGGACAGGGGTCTTCTACGAGCAGTACTTC
.	TRBV6-1	TRBJ2-3	.	CASNMVTDTQYF	TGTGCCAGCAACATGGTTACAGATACGCAGTATTTT
.	TRBV7-8	TRBJ1-1	.	CASSLLLGEAFF	TGTGCCAGCAGCTTACTCTTGGGCGAGGCTTTCTTT
.	TRBV28	TRBJ2-2	.	CASSLGLTGELFF	TGTGCCAGCAGTTTAGGCCTGACCGGGGAGCTGTTTTTT
.	TRBV5-4	TRBJ1-1	.	CASSAIRDQNTEAFF	TGTGCCAGCAGCGCGATCCGGGATCAGAACACTGAAGCTTTCTTT
.	TRBV6-5	TRBJ1-2	.	CASRRTGTNYGYTF	TGTGCCAGCAGACGAACCGGGACTAACTATGGCTACACCTTC
.	TRBV7-9	TRBJ1-2	.	CASSLGDGYTF	TGTGCCAGCAGCTTAGGAGATGGCTACACCTTC
.	TRBV4-1	TRBJ2-2	.	CASREQANTGELFF	TGCGCCAGCAGGGAACAGGCTAACACCGGGGAGCTGTTTTTT